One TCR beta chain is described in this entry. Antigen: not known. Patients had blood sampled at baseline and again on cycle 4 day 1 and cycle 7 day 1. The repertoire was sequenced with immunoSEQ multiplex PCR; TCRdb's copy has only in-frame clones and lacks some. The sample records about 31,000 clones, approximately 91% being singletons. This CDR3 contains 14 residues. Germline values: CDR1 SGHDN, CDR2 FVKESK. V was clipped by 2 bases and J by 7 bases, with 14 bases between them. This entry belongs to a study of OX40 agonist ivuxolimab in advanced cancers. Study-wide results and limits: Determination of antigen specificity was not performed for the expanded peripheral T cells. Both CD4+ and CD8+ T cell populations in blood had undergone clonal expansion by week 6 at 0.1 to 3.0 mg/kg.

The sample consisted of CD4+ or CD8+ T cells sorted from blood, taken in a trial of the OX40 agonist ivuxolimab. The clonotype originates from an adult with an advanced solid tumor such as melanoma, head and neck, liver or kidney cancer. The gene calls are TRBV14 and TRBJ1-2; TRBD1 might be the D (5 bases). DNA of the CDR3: TGTGCCAGCAGCCAACAGGGTTCCACCGCTGGCTACACCTTC. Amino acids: CASSQQGSTAGYTF.